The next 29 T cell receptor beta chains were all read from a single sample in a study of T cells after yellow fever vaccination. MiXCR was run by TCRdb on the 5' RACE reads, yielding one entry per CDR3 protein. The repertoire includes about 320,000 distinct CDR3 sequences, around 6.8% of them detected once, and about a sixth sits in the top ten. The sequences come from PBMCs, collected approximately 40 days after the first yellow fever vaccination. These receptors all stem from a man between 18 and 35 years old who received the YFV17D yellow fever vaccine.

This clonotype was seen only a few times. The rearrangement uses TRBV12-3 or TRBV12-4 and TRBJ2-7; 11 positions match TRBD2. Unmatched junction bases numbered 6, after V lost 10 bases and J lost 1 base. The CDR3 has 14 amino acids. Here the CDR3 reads CANTPSGGSYEQYF. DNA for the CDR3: TGTGCCAACACCCCTAGCGGGGGGTCCTACGAGCAGTACTTC.

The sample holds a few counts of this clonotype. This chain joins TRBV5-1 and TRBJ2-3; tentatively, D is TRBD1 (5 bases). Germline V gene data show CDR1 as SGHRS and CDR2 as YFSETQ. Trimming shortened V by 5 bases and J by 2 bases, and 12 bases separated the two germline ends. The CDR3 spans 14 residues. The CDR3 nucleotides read TGCGCCAGCAGGGAGAACAGGAACACAGATACGCAGTATTTT. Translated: CASRENRNTDTQYF.

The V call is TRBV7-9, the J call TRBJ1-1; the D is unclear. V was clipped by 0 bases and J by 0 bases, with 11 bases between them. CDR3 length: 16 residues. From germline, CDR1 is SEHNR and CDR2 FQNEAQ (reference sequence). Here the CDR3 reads CASSLAKVAMNTEAFF. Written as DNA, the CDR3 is TGTGCCAGCAGCTTAGCGAAAGTAGCCATGAACACTGAAGCTTTCTTT.

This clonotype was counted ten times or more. CDR3 coding DNA: TGTGCCAGCAGCCCTGAGCGGGGGGCCACAGATACGCAGTATTTT. Its translation: CASSPERGATDTQYF. The genes are TRBV7-9 and TRBJ2-3; 9 nucleotides agree with TRBD2. J lost 2 bases, V lost 5 bases, and 5 bases had no gene match. Germline V gene lookup returns CDR1 SEHNR and CDR2 FQNEAQ (reference sequence). The CDR3 sequence is 15 residues long.

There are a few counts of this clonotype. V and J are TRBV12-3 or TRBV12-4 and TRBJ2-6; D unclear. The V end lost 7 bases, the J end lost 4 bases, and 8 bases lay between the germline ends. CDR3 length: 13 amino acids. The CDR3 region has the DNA TGTGCCAGCACCTTGGGGGGGGCCAACGTCCTGACTTTC. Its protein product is CASTLGGANVLTF.

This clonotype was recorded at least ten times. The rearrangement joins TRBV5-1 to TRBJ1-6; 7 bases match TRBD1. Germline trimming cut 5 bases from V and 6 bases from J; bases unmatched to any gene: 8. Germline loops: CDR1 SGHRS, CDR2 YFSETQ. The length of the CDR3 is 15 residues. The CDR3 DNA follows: TGCGCCAGCAGGGGAGCAGGGGGAGGTAATTCACCCCTCCACTTT. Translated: CASRGAGGGNSPLHF.

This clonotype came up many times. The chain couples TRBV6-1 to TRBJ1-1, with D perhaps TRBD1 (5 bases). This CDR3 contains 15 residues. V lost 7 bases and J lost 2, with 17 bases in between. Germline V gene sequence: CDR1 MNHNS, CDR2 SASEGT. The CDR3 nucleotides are TGTGCCAGCATCCTGCTAGGGGCGGGAAACACTGAAGCTTTCTTT. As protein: CASILLGAGNTEAFF.

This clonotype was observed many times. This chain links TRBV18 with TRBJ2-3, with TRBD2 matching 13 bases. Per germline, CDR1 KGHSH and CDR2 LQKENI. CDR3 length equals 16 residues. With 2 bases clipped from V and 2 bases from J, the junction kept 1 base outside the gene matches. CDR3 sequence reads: CASSPGLAGATDTQYF. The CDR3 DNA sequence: TGTGCCAGCTCACCAGGACTAGCGGGGGCCACAGATACGCAGTATTTT.

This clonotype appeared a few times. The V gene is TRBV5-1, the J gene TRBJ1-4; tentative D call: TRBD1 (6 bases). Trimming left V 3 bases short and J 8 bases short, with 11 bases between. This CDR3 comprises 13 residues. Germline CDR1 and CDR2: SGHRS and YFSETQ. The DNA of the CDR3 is TGCGCCAGCAGCTGGGCAGGGGAAGAAAAACTGTTTTTT. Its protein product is CASSWAGEEKLFF. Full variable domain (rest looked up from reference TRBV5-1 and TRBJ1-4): KAGVTQTPRYLIKTRGQQVTLSCSPISGHRSVSWYQQTPGQGLQFLFEYFSETQRNKGNFPGRFSGRQFSNSRSEMNVSTLELGDSALYLCASSWAGEEKLFFGSGTQLSVL.

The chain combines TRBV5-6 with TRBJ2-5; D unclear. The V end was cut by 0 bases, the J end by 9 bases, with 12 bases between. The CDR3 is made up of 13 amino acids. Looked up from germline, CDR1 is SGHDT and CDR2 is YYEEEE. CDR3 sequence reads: CASSLGAPTAQYF. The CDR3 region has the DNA TGTGCCAGCAGCTTGGGGGCCCCCACGGCCCAGTACTTC. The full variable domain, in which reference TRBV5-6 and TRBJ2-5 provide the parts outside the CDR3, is DAGVTQSPTHLIKTRGQQVTLRCSPKSGHDTVSWYQQALGQGPQFIFQYYEEEERQRGNFPDRFSGHQFPNYSSELNVNALLLGDSALYLCASSLGAPTAQYFGPGTRLLVL.

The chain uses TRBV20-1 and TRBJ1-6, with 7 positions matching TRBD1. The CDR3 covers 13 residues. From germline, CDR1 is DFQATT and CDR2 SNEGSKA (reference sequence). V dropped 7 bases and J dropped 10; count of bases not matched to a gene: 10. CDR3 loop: CSGKMTGRSPLHF. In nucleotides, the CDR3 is TGCAGTGGGAAGATGACAGGGCGATCACCCCTCCACTTT.

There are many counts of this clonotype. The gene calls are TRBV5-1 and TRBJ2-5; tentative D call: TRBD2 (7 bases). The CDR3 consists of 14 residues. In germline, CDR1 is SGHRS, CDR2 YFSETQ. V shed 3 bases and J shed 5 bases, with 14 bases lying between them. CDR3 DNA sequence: TGCGCCAGCAGCTCCCGGGGGGCCGGTGAGACCCAGTACTTC. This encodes CASSSRGAGETQYF.

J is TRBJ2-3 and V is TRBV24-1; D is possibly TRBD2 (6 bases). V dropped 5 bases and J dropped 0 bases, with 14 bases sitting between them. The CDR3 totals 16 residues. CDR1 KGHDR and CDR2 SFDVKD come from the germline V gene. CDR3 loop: CATSAWRGTSTDTQYF. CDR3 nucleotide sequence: TGTGCCACCAGTGCTTGGCGGGGTACCAGCACAGATACGCAGTATTTT.

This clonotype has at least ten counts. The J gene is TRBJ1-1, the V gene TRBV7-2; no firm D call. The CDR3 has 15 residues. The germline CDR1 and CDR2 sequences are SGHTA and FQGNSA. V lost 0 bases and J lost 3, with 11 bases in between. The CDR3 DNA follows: TGTGCCAGCAGCTTAGCGAGGCGTGGTCACACTGAAGCTTTCTTT. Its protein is CASSLARRGHTEAFF.

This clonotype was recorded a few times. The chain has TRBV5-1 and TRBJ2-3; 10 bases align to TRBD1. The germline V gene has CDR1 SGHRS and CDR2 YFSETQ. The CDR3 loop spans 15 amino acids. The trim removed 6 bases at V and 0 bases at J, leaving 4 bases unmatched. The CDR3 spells CASKGDRGSTDTQYF. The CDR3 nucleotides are TGCGCCAGCAAGGGGGACAGGGGTAGCACAGATACGCAGTATTTT.

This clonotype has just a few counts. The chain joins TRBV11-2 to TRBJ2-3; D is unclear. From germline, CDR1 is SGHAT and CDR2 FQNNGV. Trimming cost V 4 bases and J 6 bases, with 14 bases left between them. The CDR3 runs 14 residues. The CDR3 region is CASSSVGYPDTQYF. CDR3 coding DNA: TGTGCCAGCAGCTCGGTGGGGTATCCCGATACGCAGTATTTT.

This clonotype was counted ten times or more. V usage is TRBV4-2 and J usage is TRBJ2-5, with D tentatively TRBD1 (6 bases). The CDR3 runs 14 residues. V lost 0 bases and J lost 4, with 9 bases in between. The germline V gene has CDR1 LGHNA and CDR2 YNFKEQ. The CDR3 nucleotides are TGTGCCAGCAGCCAAGACCCACAGGGAGAGACCCAGTACTTC. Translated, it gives CASSQDPQGETQYF.

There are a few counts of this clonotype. The CDR3 DNA follows: TGCGCCAGCAGTAGGGCTAGCGGCACAGATACGCAGTATTTT. Translating gives CASSRASGTDTQYF. The J gene is TRBJ2-3, the V gene TRBV5-1, with D possibly being TRBD2 (6 bases). Trimming shortened V by 5 bases and J by 1 base, and 11 bases separated the two germline ends. CDR3 size: 14 residues. Per germline, CDR1 SGHRS and CDR2 YFSETQ.

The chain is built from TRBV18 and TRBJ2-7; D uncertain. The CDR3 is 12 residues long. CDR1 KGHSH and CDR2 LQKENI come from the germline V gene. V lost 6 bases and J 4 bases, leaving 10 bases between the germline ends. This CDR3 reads CASSNTLYEQYV. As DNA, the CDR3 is TGTGCCAGCTCTAACACCCTTTACGAGCAGTACGTC.

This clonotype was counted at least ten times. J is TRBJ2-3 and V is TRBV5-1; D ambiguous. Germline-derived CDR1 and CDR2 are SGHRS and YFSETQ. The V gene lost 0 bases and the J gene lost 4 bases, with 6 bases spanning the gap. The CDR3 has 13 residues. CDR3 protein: CASSLAVADTQYF. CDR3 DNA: TGCGCCAGCAGCTTGGCAGTGGCAGATACGCAGTATTTT.

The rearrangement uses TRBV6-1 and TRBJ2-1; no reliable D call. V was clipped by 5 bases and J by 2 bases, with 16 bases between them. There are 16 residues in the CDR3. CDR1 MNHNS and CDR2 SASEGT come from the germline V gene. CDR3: CASSPRTLNAYNEQFF. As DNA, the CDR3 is TGTGCCAGCAGTCCCCGAACTCTGAACGCCTACAATGAGCAGTTCTTC.

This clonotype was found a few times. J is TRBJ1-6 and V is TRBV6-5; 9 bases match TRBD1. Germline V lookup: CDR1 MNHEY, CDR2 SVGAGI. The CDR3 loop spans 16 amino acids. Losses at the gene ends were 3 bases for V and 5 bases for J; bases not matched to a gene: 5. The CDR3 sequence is CASSYDRGRNNSPLHF. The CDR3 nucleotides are TGTGCCAGCAGTTATGACAGGGGGAGGAATAATTCACCCCTCCACTTT.

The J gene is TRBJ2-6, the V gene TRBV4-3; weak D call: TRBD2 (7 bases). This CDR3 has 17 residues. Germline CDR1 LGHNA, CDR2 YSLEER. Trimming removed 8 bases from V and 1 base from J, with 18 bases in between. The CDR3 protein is CASLWPAGASGANVLTF. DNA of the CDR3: TGCGCCAGCCTCTGGCCCGCGGGGGCATCTGGGGCCAACGTCCTGACTTTC.

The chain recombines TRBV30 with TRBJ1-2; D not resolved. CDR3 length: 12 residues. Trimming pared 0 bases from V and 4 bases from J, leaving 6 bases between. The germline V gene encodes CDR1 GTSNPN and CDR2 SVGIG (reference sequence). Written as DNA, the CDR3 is TGTGCCTGGAGTGTTGGACTCTATGGCTACACCTTC. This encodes CAWSVGLYGYTF.

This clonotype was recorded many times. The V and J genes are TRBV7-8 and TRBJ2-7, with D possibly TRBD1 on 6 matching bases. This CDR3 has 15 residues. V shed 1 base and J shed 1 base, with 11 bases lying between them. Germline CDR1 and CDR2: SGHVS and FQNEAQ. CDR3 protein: CASSLVGTYSYEQYV. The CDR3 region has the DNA TGTGCCAGCAGCTTAGTCGGGACATATTCCTACGAGCAGTACGTC.

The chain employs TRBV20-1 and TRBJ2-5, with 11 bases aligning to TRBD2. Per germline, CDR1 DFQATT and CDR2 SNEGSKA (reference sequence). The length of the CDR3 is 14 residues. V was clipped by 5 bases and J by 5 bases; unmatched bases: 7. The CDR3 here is CSACSGGAAETQYF. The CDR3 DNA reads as TGCAGTGCTTGTAGCGGGGGGGCCGCGGAGACCCAGTACTTC.

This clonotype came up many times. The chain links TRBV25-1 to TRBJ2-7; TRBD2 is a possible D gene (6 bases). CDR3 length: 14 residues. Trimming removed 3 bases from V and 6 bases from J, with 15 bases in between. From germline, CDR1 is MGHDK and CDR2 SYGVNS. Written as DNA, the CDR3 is TGTGCCAGCAGTGAGCCACGGAGGGTTTCCGAGCAGTACGTC. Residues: CASSEPRRVSEQYV.

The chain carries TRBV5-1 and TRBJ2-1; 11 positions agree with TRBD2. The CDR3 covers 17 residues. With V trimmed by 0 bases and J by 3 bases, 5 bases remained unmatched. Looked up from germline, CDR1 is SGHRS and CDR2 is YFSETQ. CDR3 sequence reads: CASSLAGLAGFYNEQFF. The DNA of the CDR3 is TGCGCCAGCAGCTTGGCCGGACTAGCGGGCTTCTACAATGAGCAGTTCTTC.

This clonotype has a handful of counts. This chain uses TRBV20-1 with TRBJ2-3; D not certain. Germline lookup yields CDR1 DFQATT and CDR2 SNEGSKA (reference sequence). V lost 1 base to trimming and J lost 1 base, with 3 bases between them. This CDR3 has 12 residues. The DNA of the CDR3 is TGCAGTGCTAGAGCAGGCACAGATACGCAGTATTTT. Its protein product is CSARAGTDTQYF.